This TCR beta chain was documented in a study of cytomegalovirus exposure and HLA in healthy donors. About the study: The approximately 120 validation repertoires were produced on the same platform as the roughly 720 repertoires of the first cohort. This was reported in a later analysis.

The study's findings and limits: Cytomegalovirus status, reportedly, was diagnosed with high specificity and sensitivity by the classifier. The study put 150 to 200 TCR beta chains on its list as cytomegalovirus-associated. Researchers reported that a few CMV-associated chains were confirmed in vitro as CMV antigen-specific.

About this clone itself: Its antigen remains unidentified.

Using immunoSEQ multiplex PCR, the repertoire was profiled, and TCRdb retains in-frame clones only, with some absent. The data contain 150,000 to 200,000 clones, roughly 82% of them seen just once; the ten biggest clones take up roughly 1.5%. Sequencing was done on a sample of PBMCs. The sequence was collected from a woman younger than 30 in good health and CMV-seronegative.

CDR3 region: CASSPGGTGIQPQHF. The CDR3 DNA follows: TGCGCCAGCAGCCCAGGTGGGACAGGGATTCAGCCCCAGCATTTT. This chain uses TRBV5-1 with TRBJ1-5; 9 bases fit TRBD1. The ends lost 4 bases at V and 6 bases at J; junction bases unmatched: 8. CDR1 SGHRS and CDR2 YFSETQ come from the germline V gene. There are 15 residues in the CDR3.